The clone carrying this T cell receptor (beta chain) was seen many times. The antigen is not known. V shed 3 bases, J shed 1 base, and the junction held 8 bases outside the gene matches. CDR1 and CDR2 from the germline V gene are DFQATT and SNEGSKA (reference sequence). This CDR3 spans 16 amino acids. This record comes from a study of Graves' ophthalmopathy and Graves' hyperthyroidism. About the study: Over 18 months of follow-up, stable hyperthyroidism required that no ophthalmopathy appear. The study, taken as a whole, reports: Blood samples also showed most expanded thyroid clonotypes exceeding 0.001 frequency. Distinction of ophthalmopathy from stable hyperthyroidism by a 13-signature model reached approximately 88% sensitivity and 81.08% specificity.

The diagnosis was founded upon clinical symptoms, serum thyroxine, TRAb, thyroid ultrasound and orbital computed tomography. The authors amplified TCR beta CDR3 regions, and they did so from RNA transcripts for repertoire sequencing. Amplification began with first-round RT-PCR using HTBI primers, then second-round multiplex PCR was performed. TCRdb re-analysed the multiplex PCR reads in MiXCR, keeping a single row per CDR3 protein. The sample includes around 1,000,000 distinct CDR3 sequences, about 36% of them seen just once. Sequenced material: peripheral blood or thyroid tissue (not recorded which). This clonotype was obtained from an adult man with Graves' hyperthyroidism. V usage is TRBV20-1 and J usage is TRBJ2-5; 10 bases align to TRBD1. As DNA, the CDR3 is TGCAGTGCTAGGGGCCGATGGGACAGGGGCCAAGAGACCCAGTACTTC. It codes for CSARGRWDRGQETQYF.